Listed below are T cell receptor beta chains from one sample, sequenced in a study of blood T cells in healthy people across ages. Via MiXCR, TCRdb re-called the 5' RACE reads, giving one row per CDR3 protein. Of hundreds of thousands of distinct CDR3 sequences listed, over 25% are singletons. The sample was also reused in another study, on T cells of mothers and their children.

The sequenced sample consisted of blood. All receptors derive from a boy aged 2 to 9 in good health. Both conserved end residues are trimmed from each CDR3. The D gene is left open where the match is weak.

>TRBJ2-1|.|TRBV20-1
SARYGGQGNEQF
>TRBJ2-5|.|TRBV7-9
ASSLEPAQETQY
>TRBJ2-3|TRBD2|TRBV12-3/TRBV12-4
ASSISSGGRTDTQY
>.|TRBD2|TRBV6-1
ASSEDSGGAYEQY
>TRBJ1-5|.|TRBV12-3/TRBV12-4
AGSFAGLNQPQH
>TRBJ2-1|.|TRBV2
ASSFRDTLVAEQF
>TRBJ2-7|.|TRBV6-5
ASSYSIVNEQY
>.|.|TRBV4-1
ASSQDRRLGLPLSNEQF
>TRBJ2-5|.|TRBV14
ASSQGGAETQY
>TRBJ2-7|.|TRBV14
ASSQEARPRNEQY
>TRBJ1-2|.|TRBV20-1
SARDARGQVGYT
>TRBJ1-5|.|TRBV12-3/TRBV12-4
ASSPKQGKGQPQH
>TRBJ2-2|.|TRBV6-2/TRBV6-3
ASSDLDCENTGELF
>.|TRBD1|TRBV3-1
ASSHRPGQGRSYEQY
>TRBJ2-1|TRBD2|TRBV2
ASSVGAGGYNEQF
>TRBJ1-6|.|TRBV7-9
ASSGEISPLH
>TRBJ2-3|TRBD2|TRBV3-1
ASSQDSTRLAARHTQY
>TRBJ1-3|.|TRBV7-9
ASSLEWASGNTIY
>TRBJ2-1|TRBD2|TRBV12-3/TRBV12-4
ASGFSGRSNEQF
>TRBJ2-1|TRBD2|TRBV14
ASSQDCGSSYNEQF
>TRBJ1-1|.|TRBV6-2/TRBV6-3
ASSFLLRLNTEAF
>TRBJ2-1|TRBD2|TRBV4-1
ASSQEWTSGRDEQF
>TRBJ2-2|.|TRBV7-6
ASSPRLGRTNTGELF
>TRBJ2-5|TRBD1|TRBV29-1
SVKGARETQY
>TRBJ2-5|TRBD2|TRBV5-5
ASSWTATSGGAPYQETQY
>.|.|TRBV20-1
SAGDYKNIQY
>TRBJ2-6|.|TRBV12-3/TRBV12-4
ASSSRPVGANVLT
>TRBJ2-5|.|TRBV18
ASSPQQGEETQY
>TRBJ2-7|.|TRBV20-1
SANEGGRSEQY
>TRBJ2-7|TRBD2|TRBV10-3
AISDSGGGGYEQY
>.|TRBD1|TRBV10-3
AISEGGGNEQF
>TRBJ1-2|.|TRBV6-5
ASRTPTAHGYT
>TRBJ2-7|TRBD2|TRBV5-4
ASGLAGGSYEQY
>TRBJ1-1|.|TRBV12-3/TRBV12-4
ASSFGGAGNTEAF
>TRBJ2-5|.|TRBV2
ASRTNQETQY
>.|TRBD2|TRBV12-3/TRBV12-4
ASSSTSGGSWDEQF
>TRBJ2-2|TRBD2|TRBV20-1
SARDPSGRARTRELF
>TRBJ2-1|.|TRBV4-3
ASSQDGTRVGEQF
>TRBJ1-3|TRBD1|TRBV3-1
ASSQGTGTSGNTIY
>TRBJ1-6|.|TRBV28
ASTDRASFSYNSPLH
>TRBJ1-3|.|TRBV7-9
ASSLLGGGRNTIY
>TRBJ2-1|.|TRBV12-5
ASGTGTYNEQF
>TRBJ2-5|.|TRBV29-1
SGGGQETQY
>TRBJ1-1|.|TRBV6-5
ASSYDRFGNAEAF
>TRBJ1-1|.|TRBV28
ASSLAREAF
>TRBJ2-7|.|TRBV7-9
AGSSWGQQGLPYEQY
>TRBJ1-1|TRBD1|TRBV20-1
SAPTGRAEAF
>TRBJ1-6|.|TRBV25-1
ASSELRGLNSPLH
>.|.|TRBV2
ASKGRRSYEQY
>TRBJ2-3|TRBD2|TRBV10-3
AISESRTSGTDTQY
>.|.|TRBV21-1
ASSRFYEQY
>TRBJ2-3|.|TRBV12-3/TRBV12-4
ASSRGLPEGTDTQY
>TRBJ2-3|TRBD2|TRBV9
ASSSSGGTSSTDTQY
>TRBJ2-7|.|TRBV7-2
ASRTGSTYEQY